This T cell receptor beta chain is drawn from a study of cytomegalovirus exposure and HLA in healthy donors. Study-wide points: Across donors, most TCRs were seen rarely, yet some public ones were widespread.

Primers: 60 Vbeta forward and 13 Jbeta reverse. Only in-frame clones appear in the TCRdb table, and some are missing; sequencing was by immunoSEQ multiplex PCR. This sample carries approximately 160,000 clones, around two thirds of them seen once, and the ten largest clones take 1.3% to 1.5%. V dropped 7 bases and J dropped 3; count of bases not matched to a gene: 15. This CDR3 is built from 16 residues. Germline CDR1 is SGHNT and CDR2 is YYREEE (reference sequence). Worth noting for this clone: The antigen is unknown.

This chain joins TRBV5-4 and TRBJ2-5, with 7 bases identical to TRBD2. The sequenced material came from PBMCs. The source is a man aged 50 or older in good health and CMV-seronegative. The CDR3 sequence: CASSFFAGRGEETQYF. For the CDR3, the DNA is TGTGCCAGCTCTTTTTTCGCAGGGAGGGGCGAAGAGACCCAGTACTTC.